These 23 T cell receptor beta chains were sequenced from one sample in a study of blood T cell repertoires in COVID-19. This table comes from immunoSEQ multiplex PCR, and its TCRdb copy is limited to in-frame clones, with some not included. The sample lists fewer than 300,000 clones, about 85% occurring once. The sequenced material came from peripheral blood. These TCRs come from a human donor in a cohort sampled during active COVID-19.

The chain uses TRBV28 and TRBJ1-5, with a weak D call TRBD1 (6 bases). The germline V and J ends were trimmed by 2 bases and 7 bases, with 15 bases remaining between them. CDR3 size: 15 residues. The germline CDR1 and CDR2 sequences are MDHEN and SYDVKM. Here the CDR3 DNA reads TGTGCCAGCAGTTTAACGGGGGGCAACGGACAGCCCCAGCATTTT. This codes for CASSLTGGNGQPQHF. The full variable domain, rest sourced from reference TRBV28 and TRBJ1-5, is DVKVTQSSRYLVKRTGEKVFLECVQDMDHENMFWYRQDPGLGLRLIYFSYDVKMKEKGDIPEGYSVSREKKERFSLILESASTNQTSMYLCASSLTGGNGQPQHFGDGTRLSIL.

Remarks on this clone: Within the sample, other DNA sequences also encode this same CDR3. The chain employs TRBV7-2 and TRBJ1-4, with D tentatively TRBD1 (5 bases). Per germline, CDR1 SGHTA and CDR2 FQGNSA. CDR3 length: 15 residues. Trimming stripped 5 bases from V and 3 bases from J, with 13 bases between. CDR3 nucleotides: TGTGCCAGCAGCCCCAACCGGGGGTCTAATGAAAAACTGTTTTTT. Amino acid sequence: CASSPNRGSNEKLFF.

This sequence joins TRBV20-1 and TRBJ2-5; D gene unclear. The ends were cut back, 0 bases at V and 7 bases at J, with 6 bases in the middle. The CDR3 runs 11 residues. Germline loops: CDR1 DFQATT, CDR2 SNEGSKA (reference sequence). Here the CDR3 reads CSARDLRTQYF. For the CDR3, the DNA is TGCAGTGCTAGAGATCTCAGGACCCAGTACTTC.

V gene TRBV13 combines with J gene TRBJ2-1; no firm D call. CDR1 is PRHDT and CDR2 is FYEKMQ in the germline V gene (reference sequence). Trimming removed 5 bases from V and 9 bases from J, with 11 bases in between. The CDR3 has 12 amino acids. The CDR3 nucleotides are TGTGCCAGCAGCCTACTTACTACTGAGCAGTTCTTC. It encodes CASSLLTTEQFF.

The rearrangement joins TRBV27 to TRBJ1-1, with 7 bases fitting TRBD1. J was trimmed by 5 bases and V by 7 bases; bases with no gene match: 10. The CDR3 extends over 14 amino acids. Germline V CDR1 and CDR2: MNHEY, SMNVEV (reference sequence). CDR3 region: CASTRRGGGTEAFF. The CDR3 DNA reads as TGTGCCAGCACTCGCCGAGGGGGCGGGACTGAAGCTTTCTTT.

The gene calls are TRBV5-1 and TRBJ2-5; a possible D gene is TRBD2 (5 bases). The CDR3 contains 16 residues. V was cut by 0 bases and J by 5 bases, with 17 bases left in between. Per the germline V gene, CDR1 is SGHRS and CDR2 is YFSETQ. The CDR3 region is CASSLAGNGIRETQYF. The CDR3 nucleotides are TGCGCCAGCAGCTTGGCCGGGAATGGAATCAGGGAGACCCAGTACTTC. The whole variable domain, remainder taken from reference TRBV5-1 and TRBJ2-5, is KAGVTQTPRYLIKTRGQQVTLSCSPISGHRSVSWYQQTPGQGLQFLFEYFSETQRNKGNFPGRFSGRQFSNSRSEMNVSTLELGDSALYLCASSLAGNGIRETQYFGPGTRLLVL.

In this sample, this clone turned up a few times. J is TRBJ2-3 and V is TRBV7-2, with D maybe TRBD2 (6 bases). V was pared by 3 bases and J by 3 bases, with 10 bases between. The CDR3 consists of 14 residues. Germline CDR1 and CDR2: SGHTA and FQGNSA. The CDR3 is CASSFGGRTDTQYF. The CDR3 bases are TGTGCCAGCAGCTTTGGAGGGAGGACAGATACGCAGTATTTT.

The rearrangement joins TRBV27 to TRBJ2-1; tentatively, D is TRBD1 (5 bases). The germline V gene encodes CDR1 MNHEY and CDR2 SMNVEV (reference sequence). Trimming took 11 bases from V and 5 from J, leaving 22 bases between them. CDR3 length: 15 amino acids. CDR3 region: CAFNGQGEKDNEQFF. The CDR3 bases are TGTGCCTTCAACGGGCAGGGTGAAAAGGACAATGAGCAGTTCTTC.

The chain couples TRBV5-1 to TRBJ1-5; TRBD1 matches at 8 bases. V shed 0 bases, J shed 4 bases, and the junction held 0 bases outside the gene matches. The CDR3 is 14 residues long. Germline loops: CDR1 SGHRS, CDR2 YFSETQ. In nucleotides, the CDR3 is TGCGCCAGCAGCTTGGGGGACAGGAATCAGCCCCAGCATTTT. It codes for CASSLGDRNQPQHF.

The rearrangement links TRBV3-1 (or the pseudogene TRBV3-2) to TRBJ1-1; D is unresolved. With 5 bases removed from V and 1 base from J, the gap between germline ends came to 11 bases. This CDR3 spans 14 amino acids. CDR1 is LGHDT, CDR2 YNNKEL, per germline (reference sequence). The CDR3 protein is CASSASGKNTEAFF. CDR3 coding DNA: TGTGCCAGCAGCGCCTCCGGGAAGAACACTGAAGCTTTCTTT.

The V call is TRBV5-6, the J call TRBJ1-6; TRBD1 aligns across 10 bases. The CDR3 consists of 16 residues. Germline CDR1 and CDR2: SGHDT and YYEEEE. V lost 4 bases and J lost 6; bases outside the gene matches: 7. DNA of the CDR3: TGTGCCAGCAGCCGGGACAGGGGACTTTCTAATTCACCCCTCCACTTT. It specifies CASSRDRGLSNSPLHF.

The chain carries TRBV2 and TRBJ1-2; D is ambiguous. Trimming stripped 4 bases from V and 2 bases from J, with 5 bases between. The CDR3 has 12 residues. Germline loops: CDR1 SNHLY, CDR2 FYNNEI. The CDR3 spells CASSVSNYGYTF. CDR3 coding DNA: TGTGCCAGCAGTGTATCCAACTATGGCTACACCTTC.

The chain links TRBV7-3 to TRBJ2-1, with 11 bases fitting TRBD2. J lost 8 bases, V lost 5 bases, and 8 bases had no gene match. Germline CDR1 and CDR2: SGHTA and FQGTGA. CDR3 size: 15 residues. The CDR3 DNA is TGTGCCAGCAGCGACGGGACTAGCGGTAAAGATGAGCAGTTCTTC. Amino acid sequence: CASSDGTSGKDEQFF.

The chain joins TRBV19 to TRBJ2-2; 7 bases match TRBD2. The CDR3 contains 15 residues. Unmatched junction bases numbered 5, after V lost 5 bases and J lost 2 bases. The germline CDR1 and CDR2 sequences are LNHDA and SQIVND (reference sequence). CDR3 sequence: CASSWSGVNTGELFF. The CDR3 coding sequence is TGTGCCAGTAGTTGGAGCGGGGTTAACACCGGGGAGCTGTTTTTT.

The chain links TRBV5-4 to TRBJ2-5; tentatively, D is TRBD1 (6 bases). With 4 bases removed from V and 3 bases from J, the gap between germline ends came to 13 bases. Germline V gene lookup returns CDR1 SGHNT and CDR2 YYREEE (reference sequence). The CDR3 length is 14 residues. CDR3 residues: CASSGAGVEETQYF. In DNA form, the CDR3 reads TGTGCCAGCAGCGGTGCAGGGGTGGAAGAGACCCAGTACTTC. The full variable domain, with the rest looked up from reference TRBV5-4 and TRBJ2-5, is ETGVTQSPTHLIKTRGQQVTLRCSSQSGHNTVSWYQQALGQGPQFIFQYYREEENGRGNFPPRFSGLQFPNYSSELNVNALELDDSALYLCASSGAGVEETQYFGPGTRLLVL.

The V gene is TRBV18, the J gene TRBJ2-3; 9 nucleotides line up with TRBD1. This CDR3 has 18 residues. Germline values: CDR1 KGHSH, CDR2 LQKENI. J lost 2 bases, V lost 2 bases, and 11 bases had no gene match. Here the CDR3 DNA reads TGTGCCAGCTCACCAGTAACAGGGGGCCGGAGGACCACAGATACGCAGTATTTT. This translates into CASSPVTGGRRTTDTQYF.

The sample holds one count of this clone. This sequence joins TRBV7-6 and TRBJ1-4; 8 positions match TRBD1. Per the germline V gene, CDR1 is SGHVS and CDR2 is FNYEAQ. The CDR3 is 18 residues long. V shed 5 bases and J 2 bases; nucleotides not matched to a gene: 13. CDR3 in DNA: TGTGCCAGCAGCCTCCAGGATATCTCAGGGGGCACTAATGAAAAACTGTTTTTT. It yields the protein CASSLQDISGGTNEKLFF.

The chain is built from TRBV3-1 (or the pseudogene TRBV3-2) and TRBJ1-2, with D unresolved. Trimming pared 3 bases from V and 4 bases from J, leaving 15 bases between. The CDR3 runs to 15 residues. Germline values: CDR1 LGHDT, CDR2 YNNKEL (reference sequence). The CDR3 DNA reads TGTGCCAGCAGCCAGGGCGCCGCATATAGCTATGGCTACACCTTC. It encodes CASSQGAAYSYGYTF.

The chain carries TRBV28 and TRBJ2-6; 7 bases are a match to TRBD1. From germline, CDR1 is MDHEN and CDR2 SYDVKM. The V gene end was trimmed by 7 bases and the J gene end by 0 bases; junction bases not matched to a gene: 12. This CDR3 region has 18 residues. The CDR3 nucleotides read TGTGCCAGCACCACAAAGACAGGGACGTCCTCTGGGGCCAACGTCCTGACTTTC. Its translation is CASTTKTGTSSGANVLTF.

The rearrangement uses TRBV27 and TRBJ2-7; 11 bases agree with TRBD1. The junction had 1 base not matched to a gene; V was cut back by 6 bases and J by 3 bases. Germline lookup yields CDR1 MNHEY and CDR2 SMNVEV (reference sequence). This CDR3 has 13 residues. CDR3 bases: TGTGCCAGCAGAGGGACAGGGGGCTACGAGCAGTACTTC. Its protein product is CASRGTGGYEQYF.

The chain employs TRBV27 and TRBJ1-5; 7 bases fit TRBD1. This CDR3 is built from 14 residues. The V segment lost 2 bases and the J segment 4 bases; nucleotides outside the gene matches: 2. Germline CDR1 is MNHEY and CDR2 is SMNVEV (reference sequence). CDR3: CASSLGTANQPQHF. CDR3 DNA: TGTGCCAGCAGTTTAGGGACAGCAAATCAGCCCCAGCATTTT.

J is TRBJ2-1 and V is TRBV27, with TRBD2 identical over 10 bases. After removal of 7 bases from V and 4 bases from J, the junction contained 10 bases not matched to a gene. Germline V gene data show CDR1 as MNHEY and CDR2 as SMNVEV (reference sequence). The CDR3 extends over 16 amino acids. CDR3 sequence: CASTISGRARYNEQFF. The CDR3 DNA follows: TGTGCCAGCACCATAAGCGGGAGGGCCCGTTACAATGAGCAGTTCTTC.

The V gene is TRBV6-5, the J gene TRBJ2-7, with D possibly matching TRBD1 (6 bases). The germline V gene encodes CDR1 MNHEY and CDR2 SVGAGI. This CDR3 contains 14 residues. V lost 6 bases, J lost 1 base, and 13 bases lay in between. CDR3 nucleotide sequence: TGTGCCAGCAGACAGGGAGCTCCTTCCTACGAGCAGTACTTC. Its protein is CASRQGAPSYEQYF.